What follows are 14 T cell receptor beta chains derived from one specimen sequenced in a study of cytomegalovirus exposure and HLA in healthy donors. PCR amplification relied on 60 Vbeta primers (plus 13 Jbeta primers). The method was immunoSEQ multiplex PCR; TCRdb's version includes in-frame clones alone and lacks a portion of them. The sample yields 120,000 to 150,000 clones, around 90% seen once. What was sequenced was PBMCs. The source of these receptors is a woman aged 40-49 years in good health and CMV-seronegative.

V and J are TRBV2 and TRBJ2-5; 11 positions match TRBD2. J was trimmed by 6 bases and V by 5 bases; bases with no gene match: 14. Germline CDR1 SNHLY, CDR2 FYNNEI. The CDR3 runs 17 residues. Here the CDR3 reads CASSLLGLAGGTKTQYF. DNA for the CDR3: TGTGCCAGCAGTCTCCTGGGGCTAGCGGGAGGTACCAAGACCCAGTACTTC. The full variable domain, with the rest looked up from reference TRBV2 and TRBJ2-5, is EPEVTQTPSHQVTQMGQEVILRCVPISNHLYFYWYRQILGQKVEFLVSFYNNEISEKSEIFDDQFSVERPDGSNFTLKIRSTKLEDSAMYFCASSLLGLAGGTKTQYFGPGTRLLVL.

The chain joins TRBV10-3 to TRBJ2-1, with 8 bases fitting TRBD2. The CDR3 contains 15 residues. Losses at the gene ends were 6 bases for V and 7 bases for J; bases not matched to a gene: 11. The germline gives CDR1 ENHRY, CDR2 SYGVKD. The CDR3 loop is CAIRPGLVGRNEQFF. The DNA of the CDR3 is TGTGCCATCAGACCGGGACTAGTAGGGCGGAATGAGCAGTTCTTC.

The rearrangement joins TRBV19 to TRBJ1-2; D is possibly TRBD1 (6 bases). Germline-derived CDR1 and CDR2 are LNHDA and SQIVND (reference sequence). CDR3 length: 15 amino acids. Trimming removed 7 bases from V and 0 bases from J, with 15 bases in between. Here the CDR3 DNA reads TGTGCCAGTACCTCAACAGGGCCCTCTAACTATGGCTACACCTTC. Translation: CASTSTGPSNYGYTF.

V and J are TRBV4-1 and TRBJ2-3; tentatively, D is TRBD2 (5 bases). Germline V gene data show CDR1 as MGHRA and CDR2 as YSYEKL. This CDR3 comprises 13 residues. Trimming left V 5 bases short and J 5 bases short, with 11 bases between. CDR3 sequence: CASSLEVGDTQYF. CDR3 sequence (DNA): TGCGCCAGCAGCTTGGAGGTGGGAGATACGCAGTATTTT.

The chain is built from TRBV5-5 and TRBJ1-2, with unresolved D. The CDR3 length is 14 residues. V lost 1 base, J lost 0 bases, and 7 bases lay in between. Germline CDR1 reads SGHKS; CDR2 reads YYEKEE (reference sequence). The chain's CDR3 is CASSLPGANYGYTF. The CDR3 DNA reads TGTGCCAGCAGCTTGCCGGGAGCTAACTATGGCTACACCTTC.

This clone has just one count. The chain is built from TRBV10-3 and TRBJ2-1; D may be TRBD1 (5 bases). Deletions cut 4 bases from V and 3 bases from J, with 7 bases between. CDR1 is ENHRY, CDR2 SYGVKD, per germline. The CDR3 is made up of 13 amino acids. The CDR3 DNA follows: TGTGCCATCAGTGCCGACAGCTACAATGAGCAGTTCTTC. Protein product: CAISADSYNEQFF.

The CDR3 is CASSTRLYEQYF. The DNA for the CDR3 is TGTGCCAGCAGTACCAGGTTATACGAGCAGTACTTC. The gene calls are TRBV28 and TRBJ2-7; no clear D gene. From germline, CDR1 is MDHEN and CDR2 SYDVKM. The CDR3 spans 12 residues. Trimming took off 5 bases at V and 4 bases at J, with 9 bases between the two ends.

The chain has TRBV18 and TRBJ2-5, with D perhaps matching TRBD2 (5 bases). CDR3 length: 12 amino acids. V lost 4 bases, J lost 5 bases, and 8 bases lay in between. Germline CDR1 KGHSH, CDR2 LQKENI. DNA for the CDR3: TGTGCCAGCTCACGGAGGCGGGAGACCCAGTACTTC. It encodes CASSRRRETQYF. Full variable domain (rest looked up from reference TRBV18 and TRBJ2-5): NAGVMQNPRHLVRRRGQEARLRCSPMKGHSHVYWYRQLPEEGLKFMVYLQKENIIDESGMPKERFSAEFPKEGPSILRIQQVVRGDSAAYFCASSRRRETQYFGPGTRLLVL.

The CDR3 bases are TGCGCCAGCAGATTTGGACAGTCCTACGAGCAGTACTTC. Its translation: CASRFGQSYEQYF. The V and J genes are TRBV5-1 and TRBJ2-7; TRBD1 might be the D (6 bases). Germline loops: CDR1 SGHRS, CDR2 YFSETQ. The V end was cut by 5 bases, the J end by 1 base, with 10 bases between. The CDR3 covers 13 residues.

The chain carries TRBV6-6 and TRBJ1-1, with no clear D. CDR3 length: 14 residues. The V and J ends lost 6 bases and 6 bases respectively, with 17 bases between them. From germline, CDR1 is MNHNY and CDR2 SVGAGI (reference sequence). The CDR3 here is CASRAPGTTSEAFF. The CDR3 DNA is TGTGCCAGCAGAGCCCCGGGTACGACTTCTGAAGCTTTCTTT.

J is TRBJ1-4 and V is TRBV6-6; 8 bases fit TRBD1. This CDR3 has 14 amino acids. Germline assignment: CDR1 MNHNY and CDR2 SVGAGI (reference sequence). Unmatched junction bases numbered 5, after V lost 5 bases and J lost 6 bases. This chain's CDR3 is CASSPTGGYEKLFF. CDR3 bases: TGTGCCAGCAGTCCTACAGGGGGTTATGAAAAACTGTTTTTT.

The chain combines TRBV7-9 with TRBJ2-7; 9 bases agree with TRBD1. CDR1 and CDR2 (germline): SEHNR, FQNEAQ (reference sequence). This CDR3 spans 14 amino acids. After removal of 7 bases from V and 4 bases from J, the junction contained 8 bases not matched to a gene. This chain's CDR3 is CASTNGTGMYEQYF. The CDR3, as DNA: TGTGCCAGCACCAACGGGACAGGGATGTACGAGCAGTACTTC.

This chain connects TRBV30 to TRBJ2-7; D might be TRBD2 (5 bases). The V end was cut by 0 bases, the J end by 5 bases, with 14 bases between. This CDR3 contains 14 residues. Per germline, CDR1 GTSNPN and CDR2 SVGIG (reference sequence). CDR3 nucleotides: TGTGCCTGGAGTGTACATGGGAGCGAGGACGAGCAGTACTTC. Translated, it gives CAWSVHGSEDEQYF. Based on the CDR3 plus reference TRBV30 and TRBJ2-7, the full variable domain is SQTIHQWPATLVQPVGSPLSLECTVEGTSNPNLYWYRQAAGRGLQLLFYSVGIGQISSEVPQNLSASRPQDRQFILSSKKLLLSDSGFYLCAWSVHGSEDEQYFGPGTRLTVT.

The rearrangement uses TRBV2 and TRBJ1-4; D might be TRBD1 (6 bases). Between the trimmed V and J ends, which lost 0 bases and 5 bases, there was a span of 10 bases. This CDR3 is built from 15 residues. Germline CDR1 and CDR2: SNHLY and FYNNEI. CDR3 in amino acids: CASSEATGTNEKLFF. The CDR3 nucleotides are TGTGCCAGCAGTGAAGCAACAGGGACCAATGAAAAACTGTTTTTT.